This section outlines one T cell receptor (beta chain) sequence together with its context. RNA amounts of 0.5 to 1 ug underwent reverse transcription with random hexamers. TCRdb fed the immunoSEQ multiplex PCR reads into MiXCR, producing one record per CDR3 protein. Of about 140,000 distinct CDR3 sequences in the sample, about 95% were seen once. The authors carried out high-throughput sequencing of TCR beta. They applied it to CD8+ and CD4+ T cells obtained from blood. This record belongs to a study of CD8 T cells in Susac syndrome. This clonotype was obtained from a human donor with multiple sclerosis. Source material: CD4+ T cells from PBMCs.

Written as DNA, the CDR3 is TGTGCCAGCAGCTTAGGTACATTGAGGGGGGCTTTCTTT. Amino acid sequence: CASSLGTLRGAFF. V gene TRBV11-2 combines with J gene TRBJ1-1, with a weak D call TRBD1 (6 bases). Trimming took off 1 base at V and 11 bases at J, with 14 bases between the two ends. The germline V gene encodes CDR1 SGHAT and CDR2 FQNNGV. The CDR3 length is 13 residues.